The 26 T cell receptor beta chains below come from one sample, sequenced in a study of human T cells and chemical hapten exposure (dated by TCRdb to the early 2020s). The library was obtained by RACE. TCRdb records NextSeq 500 as the sequencer. The public reads were reanalyzed by TCRdb: fastp trimming at Q25, MiXCR alignment, in-frame beta chains only. A single entry per CDR3 protein holds the most common genes and DNA from its merged rows. The sample records 40,000 to 50,000 distinct CDR3 sequences, 3% to 4.5% of which are singletons. Together, the top ten hold roughly 24% of the sample. The time point label, as the study defines it: patch test 1, 2 weeks after DPC sensitization. This specimen's treatment or condition label, interpreted: therapeutic diphenylcyclopropenone sensitization with weekly scalp DPC. Total RNA was extracted from unfractionated whole blood that had been collected in Tempus Blood RNA tubes.

The sequenced sample was whole blood, obtained in connection with sensitization to the hapten diphenylcyclopropenone (DPC). The receptors shown here come from a man aged 45-65 years with alopecia areata. Some clones in this sample may be carry-over from other donors' samples.

This clonotype was picked up many times. The chain recombines TRBV2 with TRBJ2-5; possibly TRBD1 for D (6 bases). V was shortened by 1 base and J by 3 bases, with 18 bases between the two germline ends. Per the germline V gene, CDR1 is SNHLY and CDR2 is FYNNEI. The CDR3 is 17 amino acids. CDR3 protein: CASSEGWKQGAKETQYF. The CDR3 region has the DNA TGTGCCAGCAGTGAAGGGTGGAAACAGGGAGCAAAAGAGACCCAGTACTTC.

This clonotype came up many times. The chain links TRBV3-1 to TRBJ1-2; maybe TRBD1 (6 bases). Germline lookup yields CDR1 LGHDT and CDR2 YNNKEL (reference sequence). The CDR3 runs 13 residues. Trimming left V 4 bases short and J 3 bases short, with 9 bases between. CDR3 bases: TGTGCCAGCAGCCTGAACAGGGACTATGGCTACACCTTC. Translated: CASSLNRDYGYTF.

This clonotype was seen at least ten times. This chain uses TRBV7-7 with TRBJ2-5; no clear D. V shed 3 bases and J shed 5 bases, with 16 bases lying between them. CDR1 SSHAT and CDR2 FNYEAQ come from the germline V gene (reference sequence). The CDR3 covers 15 residues. CDR3 region: CASSLVPDRAETQYF. The DNA for the CDR3 is TGTGCCAGCAGCTTGGTCCCGGATCGGGCGGAGACCCAGTACTTC.

In this sample, this clonotype turned up many times. V and J are TRBV7-2 and TRBJ1-5; possible D gene TRBD1, 5 bases. The germline V gene encodes CDR1 SGHTA and CDR2 FQGNSA. Between the trimmed V and J ends, which lost 3 bases and 11 bases, there was a span of 17 bases. This CDR3 spans 14 amino acids. The CDR3 loop reads CASSFMGPLQAQHF. The CDR3 region has the DNA TGTGCCAGCAGCTTTATGGGGCCTCTACAAGCCCAGCATTTT.

This clonotype has a count of ten or more. V and J are TRBV24-1 and TRBJ2-5; a weak D match, TRBD2 (6 bases). V was cut by 7 bases and J by 2 bases, with 10 bases left in between. CDR3 length: 13 residues. Germline V CDR1 and CDR2: KGHDR, SFDVKD. The CDR3 sequence: CATSGTVQETQYF. The DNA for the CDR3 is TGTGCCACCAGCGGGACTGTTCAAGAGACCCAGTACTTC.

V gene TRBV2 combines with J gene TRBJ2-1; D possibly corresponds to TRBD2 (5 bases). Germline V gene data show CDR1 as SNHLY and CDR2 as FYNNEI. With 6 bases removed from V and 6 bases from J, the gap between germline ends came to 15 bases. The CDR3 totals 14 residues. The CDR3 DNA follows: TGTGCCAGCAGAGAGGACCTCCGGGGCAATGAGCAGTTCTTC. It is translated as CASREDLRGNEQFF.

This chain uses TRBV3-1 with TRBJ2-6; the D is unclear. V lost 3 bases and J 0 bases, leaving 15 bases between the germline ends. The CDR3 is 18 amino acids. Germline V gene data show CDR1 as LGHDT and CDR2 as YNNKEL (reference sequence). CDR3 region: CASSQNSLLVSGANVLTF. CDR3 in DNA: TGTGCCAGCAGCCAGAACAGTCTCTTGGTCTCTGGGGCCAACGTCCTGACTTTC.

This clonotype occurred many times. The chain has TRBV30 and TRBJ1-5; D may be TRBD1 (6 bases). CDR3 length: 13 amino acids. Trimming stripped 2 bases from V and 7 bases from J, with 12 bases between. Germline CDR1 and CDR2: GTSNPN and SVGIG (reference sequence). The CDR3 DNA follows: TGTGCCTGGAGTCGGCAGGGGAGCCAGCCCCAGCATTTT. Amino acid sequence: CAWSRQGSQPQHF.

Ten or more counts support this clonotype. This rearrangement joins TRBV10-2 to TRBJ1-3; TRBD1 is a possible D gene (6 bases). V lost 2 bases, J lost 4 bases, and 15 bases lay in between. Germline CDR1 is WSHSY and CDR2 is SAAADI. CDR3 length: 16 residues. The DNA of the CDR3 is TGCGCCAGCAGTGAGCCTCAGGGGCTAGGCGGAAACACCATATATTTT. It specifies CASSEPQGLGGNTIYF.

In this sample, this clonotype turned up many times. The genes are TRBV13 and TRBJ1-1, with D maybe TRBD1 (5 bases). The V gene's germline CDR1 is PRHDT and CDR2 FYEKMQ (reference sequence). CDR3 length: 13 amino acids. V was pared by 5 bases and J by 4 bases, with 11 bases between. The CDR3 DNA reads TGTGCCAGCAGCGGCAGGGTTGGCACTGAAGCTTTCTTT. It codes for CASSGRVGTEAFF.

This clonotype was seen many times. The chain links TRBV30 to TRBJ1-5; the D is unclear. V lost 1 base, J lost 3 bases, and 10 bases lay in between. The V gene's germline CDR1 is GTSNPN and CDR2 SVGIG (reference sequence). The CDR3 sequence is 14 residues long. The CDR3 sequence is CAWSAAATNQPQHF. The CDR3 coding sequence is TGTGCCTGGAGTGCAGCGGCTACCAATCAGCCCCAGCATTTT.

Turning to this clonotype: The junction shows a germline mismatch at one end, possibly a read error. V gene TRBV18 combines with J gene TRBJ2-1, with D perhaps matching TRBD1 (5 bases). Germline V gene sequence: CDR1 KGHSH, CDR2 LQKENI. The CDR3 is 18 amino acids. The CDR3 loop is CVSSPRVTAISSYNDQFF. Written as DNA, the CDR3 is TGTGTCAGCTCACCACGGGTGACAGCCATCAGTTCCTACAATGACCAGTTCTTC.

This clonotype was counted ten times or more. The chain employs TRBV24-1 and TRBJ2-1; D uncertain. CDR1 and CDR2 from the germline V gene are KGHDR and SFDVKD. This CDR3 is 11 amino acids long. The V and J ends lost 7 bases and 6 bases respectively, with 6 bases between them. CDR3 DNA: TGTGCCACCAGCTACCTCAATGAGCAGTTCTTC. This encodes CATSYLNEQFF.

This clonotype appeared many times. The V call is TRBV29-1, the J call TRBJ2-1; 10 bases are shared with TRBD2. The junction had 3 bases not matched to a gene; V was cut back by 6 bases and J by 7 bases. CDR3 length: 12 residues. Germline CDR1 is SQVTM and CDR2 is ANQGSEA. This CDR3 reads CSVATSGNEQFF. CDR3 sequence (DNA): TGCAGCGTGGCGACTAGCGGGAATGAGCAGTTCTTC.

This clonotype was seen repeatedly, ten times or more. The chain is built from TRBV3-1 and TRBJ2-1; D remains unclear. The CDR3 covers 12 residues. Trimming took 3 bases from V and 9 from J, leaving 9 bases between them. CDR1 and CDR2 from the germline V gene are LGHDT and YNNKEL (reference sequence). The CDR3 is CASSQSYAEQFF. As DNA, the CDR3 is TGTGCCAGCAGCCAGTCATATGCTGAGCAGTTCTTC.

This clonotype has ten or more counts. The genes are TRBV7-2 and TRBJ1-4; D remains unclear. Looked up from germline, CDR1 is SGHTA and CDR2 is FQGNSA. Between the trimmed V and J ends, which lost 6 bases and 7 bases, there was a span of 18 bases. This CDR3 is 15 amino acids long. CDR3 amino acids: CASSPLLGSREKLFF. CDR3 coding DNA: TGTGCCAGCAGTCCCTTGTTGGGGTCGCGTGAAAAACTGTTTTTT.

This clonotype was observed many times. This chain uses TRBV28 with TRBJ2-1, with 10 bases fitting TRBD2. The V segment lost 2 bases and the J segment 10 bases; nucleotides outside the gene matches: 8. Germline CDR1 and CDR2: MDHEN and SYDVKM. The CDR3 totals 15 residues. This CDR3 reads CASSLGGLAGAEQFF. CDR3 coding DNA: TGTGCCAGCAGTTTAGGGGGCCTAGCGGGAGCAGAGCAGTTCTTC.

In its sample, this clonotype was seen many times. The chain combines TRBV6-5 with TRBJ2-1; 9 bases are a match to TRBD2. The CDR3 extends over 14 amino acids. Unmatched junction bases numbered 8, after V lost 5 bases and J lost 9 bases. CDR1 is MNHEY, CDR2 SVGAGI, per germline. For the CDR3, the DNA is TGTGCCAGCAGTCCCGGACTAGCGTCGGGTGAGCAGTTCTTC. This encodes CASSPGLASGEQFF.

Ten or more counts support this clonotype. The V gene is TRBV5-1, the J gene TRBJ2-3; a possible D gene is TRBD2 (5 bases). The CDR3 totals 15 residues. The V gene lost 5 bases and the J gene lost 0 bases, with 13 bases spanning the gap. In germline, CDR1 is SGHRS, CDR2 YFSETQ. CDR3: CASRGSVVSTDTQYF. The CDR3 DNA sequence: TGCGCCAGCAGAGGTAGCGTCGTTAGCACAGATACGCAGTATTTT.

This clonotype was seen at least ten times. V is TRBV10-2 and J is TRBJ1-3; possibly TRBD1 for D (5 bases). The V gene's germline CDR1 is WSHSY and CDR2 SAAADI. CDR3 size: 15 residues. Deletions cut 6 bases from V and 0 bases from J, with 12 bases between. The CDR3: CASRKGPLSGNTIYF. The CDR3 nucleotides read TGCGCCAGCAGGAAGGGACCCCTCTCTGGAAACACCATATATTTT.

The chain employs TRBV6-2 or TRBV6-3 and TRBJ1-1, with a tentative D call TRBD1 (5 bases). The V end was cut by 2 bases, the J end by 3 bases, with 10 bases between. CDR3 length: 14 residues. Looked up from germline, CDR1 is MNHEY and CDR2 is SVGEGT. For the CDR3, the DNA is TGTGCCAGCAGTTACGGCAGGGAGCACACTGAAGCTTTCTTT. Residues: CASSYGREHTEAFF.

This clonotype was found many times. This sequence joins TRBV7-2 and TRBJ1-2; TRBD1 is a possible D gene (6 bases). Germline V gene lookup returns CDR1 SGHTA and CDR2 FQGNSA. The CDR3 loop spans 15 amino acids. Trimming took 5 bases from V and 4 from J, leaving 17 bases between them. As DNA, the CDR3 is TGTGCCAGCAGCCCCAGCGGGGGGGCTGGCTATGGCTACACCTTC. It is translated as CASSPSGGAGYGYTF.

This clonotype was seen ten or more times. The chain uses TRBV7-9 and TRBJ2-3; D call uncertain. Germline V gene sequence: CDR1 SEHNR, CDR2 FQNEAQ (reference sequence). The CDR3 sequence is 15 residues long. V lost 3 bases, J lost 1 base, and 11 bases lay in between. In DNA, the CDR3 is TGTGCCAGCAGCTTTTTATGGCAGGGCACAGATACGCAGTATTTT. Protein sequence: CASSFLWQGTDTQYF.

This clonotype appeared many times. The rearrangement links TRBV12-3 or TRBV12-4 to TRBJ2-1, with D uncertain. The CDR3 has 14 residues. The germline V and J ends were trimmed by 2 bases and 3 bases, with 8 bases remaining between them. The CDR3 coding sequence is TGTGCCAGCAGTTTACGGCAGTTCTACAATGAGCAGTTCTTC. Encoded protein: CASSLRQFYNEQFF.

This clonotype was seen ten or more times. V gene TRBV4-1 combines with J gene TRBJ2-3; 8 bases agree with TRBD1. Trimming took 2 bases from V and 3 from J; bases not matched to a gene: 7. CDR3 length: 16 amino acids. Germline V CDR1 and CDR2: MGHRA, YSYEKL. The CDR3 nucleotides read TGCGCCAGCAGCCAAATTCGACAGGGGTTGACAGATACGCAGTATTTT. Its protein is CASSQIRQGLTDTQYF.

This clonotype occurred many times. The gene calls are TRBV5-1 and TRBJ2-5, with unresolved D. V was trimmed by 3 bases and J by 4 bases, leaving 10 bases between them. CDR1 is SGHRS and CDR2 is YFSETQ in the germline V gene. The CDR3 extends over 13 amino acids. DNA of the CDR3: TGCGCCAGCAGCTCGGTCCCAGGAGAGACCCAGTACTTC. Amino acid sequence: CASSSVPGETQYF.